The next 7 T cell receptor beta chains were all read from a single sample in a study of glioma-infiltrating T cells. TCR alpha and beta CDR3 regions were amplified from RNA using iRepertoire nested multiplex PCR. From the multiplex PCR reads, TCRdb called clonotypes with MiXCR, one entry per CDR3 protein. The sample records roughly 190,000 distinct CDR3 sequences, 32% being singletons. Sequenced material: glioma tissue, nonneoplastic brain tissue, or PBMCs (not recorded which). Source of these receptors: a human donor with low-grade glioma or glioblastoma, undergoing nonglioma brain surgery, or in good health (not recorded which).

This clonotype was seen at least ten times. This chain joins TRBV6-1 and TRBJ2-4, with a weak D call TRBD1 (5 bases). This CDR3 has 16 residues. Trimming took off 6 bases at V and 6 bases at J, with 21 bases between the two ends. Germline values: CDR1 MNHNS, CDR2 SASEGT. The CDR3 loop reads CASSATHGSGLNIQYF. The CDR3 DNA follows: TGTGCCAGCAGCGCCACACACGGTTCAGGGCTAAACATTCAGTACTTC.

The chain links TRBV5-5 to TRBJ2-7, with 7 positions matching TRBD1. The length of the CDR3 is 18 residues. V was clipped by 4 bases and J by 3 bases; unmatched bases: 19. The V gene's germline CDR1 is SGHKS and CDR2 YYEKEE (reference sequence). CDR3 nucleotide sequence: TGTGCCAGCAGCATACAGGGGTCGACCCCAGCGGAGCACTACGAGCAGTACTTC. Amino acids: CASSIQGSTPAEHYEQYF.

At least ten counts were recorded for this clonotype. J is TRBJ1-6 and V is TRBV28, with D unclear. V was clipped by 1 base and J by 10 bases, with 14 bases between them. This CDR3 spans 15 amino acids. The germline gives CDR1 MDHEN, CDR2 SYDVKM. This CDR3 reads CASSLFFSQRSPLHF. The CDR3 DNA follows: TGTGCCAGCAGTTTATTCTTCTCCCAGCGGTCACCCCTCCACTTT.

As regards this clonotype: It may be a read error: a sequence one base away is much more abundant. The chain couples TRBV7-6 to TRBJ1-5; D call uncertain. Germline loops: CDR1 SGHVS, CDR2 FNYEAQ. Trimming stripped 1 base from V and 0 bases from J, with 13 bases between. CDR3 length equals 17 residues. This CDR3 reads CASSLDIGKISNQPQHF. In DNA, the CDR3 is TGTGCCAGCAGCTTAGATATTGGCAAGATTAGCAATCAGCCCCAGCATTTT.

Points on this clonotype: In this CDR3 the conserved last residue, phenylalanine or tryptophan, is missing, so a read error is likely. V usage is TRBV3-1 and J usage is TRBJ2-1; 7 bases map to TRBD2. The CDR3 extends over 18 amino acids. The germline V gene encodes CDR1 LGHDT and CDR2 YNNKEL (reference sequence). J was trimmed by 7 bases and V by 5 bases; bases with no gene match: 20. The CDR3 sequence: CASSSFAGGRGRENEQFS. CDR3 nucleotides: TGTGCCAGCAGCTCCTTTGCGGGCGGGAGAGGTCGTGAGAATGAGCAGTTCTCC.

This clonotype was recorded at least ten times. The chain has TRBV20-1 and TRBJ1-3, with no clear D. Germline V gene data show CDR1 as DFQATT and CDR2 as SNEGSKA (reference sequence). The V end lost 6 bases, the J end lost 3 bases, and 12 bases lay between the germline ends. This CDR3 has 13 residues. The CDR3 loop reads CSAPAGGGNTIYF. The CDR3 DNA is TGCAGTGCGCCGGCAGGTGGTGGAAACACCATATATTTT.

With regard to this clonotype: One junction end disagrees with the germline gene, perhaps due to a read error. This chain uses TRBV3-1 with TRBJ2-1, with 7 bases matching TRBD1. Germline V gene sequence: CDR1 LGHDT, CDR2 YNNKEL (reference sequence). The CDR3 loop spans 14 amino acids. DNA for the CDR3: TGTGCCAGCAGTCAAGACAGGGAAATCAATGAGCAGTTCTTC. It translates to CASSQDREINEQFF.